A selection of T cell receptor beta chains follows, all from one sample in a study of T cell responses to AZD1222 COVID-19 vaccine. The method was immunoSEQ multiplex PCR; TCRdb's version includes in-frame clones alone and lacks a portion of them. The sample lists around 140,000 clones, about 90% occurring once. Sequenced material: peripheral blood, taken 28 days after the second AZD1222 dose. The receptors were gathered from an adult who received the AZD1222 COVID-19 vaccine. Both conserved end residues are trimmed from each CDR3.

v_call,j_call,cdr3_aa
TRBV5-5,TRBJ1-3,ASSPPRASGNTIY
TRBV12-1,TRBJ1-3,ASSINGTSGNTIY
TRBV18,TRBJ2-3,ASSPPTGADTQY
TRBV11-2,TRBJ1-5,ASSYEADQPQH
TRBV7-9,TRBJ1-2,ATNNNYGYT
TRBV20-1,TRBJ1-1,SASGGPHTEAF
TRBV19,TRBJ1-1,ASSMGLEAF
TRBV2,TRBJ1-1,AVPRDRATEAF
TRBV7-9,TRBJ2-3,ASSLISTDTQY
TRBV2,TRBJ1-3,ASSEAIGFGNTIY
TRBV4-1,TRBJ1-6,ASSQLRGQGVPTLH
TRBV30,TRBJ1-1,AWSSGTGEAF
TRBV7-3,TRBJ1-4,ASSPRPGEKLF
TRBV29-1,TRBJ1-1,SVPTVAGMNTEAF
TRBV20-1,TRBJ2-1,SAAGYLEQF
TRBV5-1,TRBJ2-5,ASSRGEQETQY
TRBV5-1,TRBJ1-2,ASSLSGAGAYGYT
TRBV5-1,TRBJ1-3,ASSLEGSRGNGNTIY
TRBV28,TRBJ1-6,ASSLFQGYNSPLH
TRBV5-1,TRBJ1-1,ASSFRPAGNTEAF
TRBV9,TRBJ1-3,ASSVGTDSGNTIY
TRBV7-9,TRBJ2-7,ASSDRGHEQY
TRBV18,TRBJ2-7,ASSPLTGDEQY
TRBV7-2,TRBJ2-1,ASRGDYPYNEQF
TRBV18,TRBJ2-1,ASSPRGDEQF
TRBV14,TRBJ2-7,ASSPRGFGEQY
TRBV5-3,TRBJ1-5,ARSLAPGPQPQH
TRBV7-8,TRBJ2-5,ASSLFGGKETQY
TRBV11-2,TRBJ2-1,ASSLGSWRGIGDEQF
TRBV5-8,TRBJ2-3,ASSLDPGTVSTDTQY
TRBV7-2,TRBJ2-2,ASSFRTSGSGGELF
TRBV9,TRBJ1-3,ASSVEGGFGNTIY
TRBV3-1/TRBV3-2,TRBJ1-1,ASSQGAGTNTEAF
TRBV11-3,TRBJ2-1,ASSSLAGAYNEQF
TRBV2,TRBJ1-2,ASSSGAGYGYT
TRBV5-6,TRBJ1-3,ASSLSAAGGNTIY